Listed below are T cell receptor beta chains from one sample, sequenced in a study of cytomegalovirus exposure and HLA in healthy donors. Assay used: immunoSEQ multiplex PCR; TCRdb lists only in-frame clones, some missing. The sample gives approximately 180,000 clones, 77% of which show up once; approximately 1.5% is in the top ten. Material for sequencing was PBMCs. Source of these receptors: a woman aged 25 to 45 in good health and CMV-seropositive. CDR3s include the opening cysteine and the closing phenylalanine or tryptophan. Fields, in order: D gene, J gene, V gene, clone size, CDR3 protein, CDR3 DNA. D genes are given only for firm matches. Size values are once, few and many counts, or a class for expanded clones, and some rows have none.

NA TRBJ2-2 TRBV6-1 NA CASSADRSTGELFF TGTGCCAGCAGTGCAGACAGATCAACCGGGGAGCTGTTTTTT
NA TRBJ2-5 TRBV6-5 NA CASSYSITGSQETQYF TGTGCCAGCAGTTACTCGATAACAGGGTCACAAGAGACCCAGTACTTC
NA TRBJ2-1 TRBV4-2 NA CASSLSRDYNEQFF TGTGCCAGCAGCCTCAGTCGGGACTACAATGAGCAGTTCTTC
NA TRBJ2-1 TRBV4-3 NA CATGAGTRTSYNEQFF TGCGCCACTGGGGCCGGGACACGAACATCCTACAATGAGCAGTTCTTC
TRBD1 TRBJ1-2 TRBV11-2 NA CASSFPTVRGDGYTF TGTGCCAGCAGCTTCCCAACTGTCAGGGGGGATGGCTACACCTTC
TRBD2 TRBJ2-1 TRBV15 NA CATSRDGGGYNEQFF TGTGCCACCAGCAGAGATGGGGGGGGTTACAATGAGCAGTTCTTC
NA TRBJ1-1 TRBV6-5 NA CASNTGVNTEAFF TGTGCCAGCAACACGGGGGTTAACACTGAAGCTTTCTTT
NA TRBJ1-1 TRBV5-1 NA CASSLGGDYTEAFF TGCGCCAGCAGCTTAGGAGGGGATTACACTGAAGCTTTCTTT
TRBD2 TRBJ2-3 TRBV5-1 few CASTVRLAGGPTDTQYF TGCGCCAGCACCGTGCGACTAGCGGGAGGGCCCACAGATACGCAGTATTTT
TRBD1 TRBJ1-4 TRBV5-1 NA CASSFGQGLTNEKLFF TGCGCCAGCAGCTTTGGACAGGGGTTGACTAATGAAAAACTGTTTTTT
TRBD1 TRBJ1-1 TRBV28 NA CASLRTGVNTEAFF TGTGCCAGCCTCCGGACAGGGGTAAACACTGAAGCTTTCTTT
TRBD2 TRBJ2-1 TRBV27 NA CASTVLAGAYNEQFF TGTGCCAGCACTGTACTAGCGGGGGCTTACAATGAGCAGTTCTTC
NA TRBJ1-4 TRBV7-8 NA CASSLARGADNEKLFF TGTGCCAGCAGCTTAGCGCGCGGGGCAGATAATGAAAAACTGTTTTTT
TRBD2 TRBJ2-5 TRBV4-3 few CASSQDLLGGETQYF TGCGCCAGCAGCCAAGATTTGTTGGGGGGGGAGACCCAGTACTTC
NA TRBJ1-2 TRBV29-1 NA CSVEDHGRGKGGYTF TGCAGCGTTGAAGATCATGGGCGGGGGAAGGGGGGCTACACCTTC
NA TRBJ2-7 TRBV7-3 few CASSLAGASEQYF TGTGCCAGCAGCTTAGCAGGGGCGAGCGAGCAGTACTTC
TRBD2 TRBJ2-3 TRBV5-1 NA CASSPDRGRATSTDTQYF TGCGCCAGCAGCCCGGATCGCGGGAGGGCGACTAGCACAGATACGCAGTATTTT
TRBD2 TRBJ2-3 TRBV19 few CASRLAGATDTQYF TGTGCCAGTAGGCTAGCGGGAGCGACAGATACGCAGTATTTT
TRBD2 TRBJ2-4 TRBV2 NA CASSEAIGTSTNIQYF TGTGCCAGCAGTGAAGCTATTGGGACTAGTACAAACATTCAGTACTTC
TRBD2 TRBJ2-3 TRBV6-1 NA CASRLASGTTDTQYF TGTGCCAGCCGCCTCGCTAGCGGGACCACAGATACGCAGTATTTT
NA TRBJ2-5 TRBV28 NA CASSPQQGKVYF TGTGCCAGCAGTCCCCAACAGGGAAAAGTGTACTTC
NA TRBJ2-3 TRBV13 few CASSFGGVTDTQYF TGTGCCAGCAGCTTCGGGGGAGTGACAGATACGCAGTATTTT
TRBD1 TRBJ1-1 TRBV11-2 NA CASSSQGYTEAFF TGTGCCAGCAGTTCACAGGGGTACACTGAAGCTTTCTTT
TRBD1 TRBJ2-1 TRBV27 NA CASSRDRDEQFF TGTGCCAGCAGCAGGGACAGGGATGAGCAGTTCTTC
TRBD1 TRBJ2-1 TRBV5-3 NA CARSPLTGEGSDEQFF TGTGCCAGAAGCCCGCTAACAGGGGAAGGATCCGATGAGCAGTTCTTC
NA TRBJ1-1 TRBV27 NA CASQGRGNTEAFF TGTGCCAGCCAAGGCCGGGGGAACACTGAAGCTTTCTTT
TRBD1 TRBJ1-3 TRBV19 NA CASNTGQRNTIYF TGTGCCAGTAACACGGGACAGCGAAACACCATATATTTT
NA TRBJ1-2 TRBV7-3 NA CASSLDRHYGYTF TGTGCCAGCAGCCTAGACAGGCACTATGGCTACACCTTC
NA TRBJ1-1 TRBV6-1 NA CASSEGQNTEAFF TGTGCCAGCAGTGAGGGGCAGAACACTGAAGCTTTCTTT
NA TRBJ2-3 TRBV2 NA CASSNSRVTGTDTQYF TGTGCCAGCAGTAACAGCAGGGTAACGGGCACAGATACGCAGTATTTT
TRBD1 TRBJ2-4 TRBV5-1 NA CASSVDRDQDIQYF TGCGCCAGCAGCGTAGACAGGGACCAGGACATTCAGTACTTC
TRBD1 TRBJ2-5 TRBV5-1 NA CASSLGKGALNQETQYF TGCGCCAGCAGCTTGGGGAAGGGGGCACTTAACCAAGAGACCCAGTACTTC
TRBD1 TRBJ2-7 TRBV28 NA CASSFSGTASYEQYF TGTGCCAGCAGTTTTTCTGGGACAGCATCCTACGAGCAGTACTTC
TRBD1 TRBJ1-2 TRBV7-9 few CASSLGDSAYPGGYTF TGTGCCAGCAGCCTGGGGGACAGTGCTTACCCGGGTGGCTACACCTTC
TRBD1 TRBJ1-2 TRBV28 NA CASTLGRDSLYGYTF TGTGCCAGCACCCTCGGCCGGGACAGCCTTTATGGCTACACCTTC
NA TRBJ2-5 TRBV5-1 NA CASSPDRETQYF TGCGCCAGCAGCCCAGACAGGGAGACCCAGTACTTC
NA TRBJ1-3 TRBV4-2 NA CASSLGEGATYF TGTGCCAGCAGCTTAGGAGAAGGGGCAACATATTTT
NA TRBJ1-2 TRBV7-8 NA CASSSQGFGVYGYTF TGTGCCAGCAGCTCCCAGGGGTTCGGGGTCTATGGCTACACCTTC
NA TRBJ1-5 TRBV5-4 NA CASSSQGNQPQHF TGTGCCAGCAGCTCCCAGGGAAATCAGCCCCAGCATTTT
NA TRBJ2-3 TRBV6-5 NA CASRTTDTQYF TGTGCCAGCAGAACTACAGATACGCAGTATTTT
TRBD1 TRBJ1-2 TRBV28 NA CASRTGSGGYGYTF TGTGCCAGCAGGACAGGGAGCGGCGGCTATGGCTACACCTTC
TRBD2 TRBJ2-3 TRBV7-8 NA CASSLASGRAADTQYF TGTGCCAGCAGCTTAGCCAGCGGGAGGGCGGCGGATACGCAGTATTTT
NA TRBJ2-1 TRBV28 NA CASTLPGQGSEQFF TGTGCCAGCACCTTACCGGGCCAGGGCAGTGAGCAGTTCTTC
TRBD2 TRBJ2-7 TRBV5-1 NA CASSRGLDIYEQYF TGCGCCAGCAGCAGGGGACTAGATATCTACGAGCAGTACTTC
TRBD1 TRBJ2-7 TRBV7-6 NA CASSRSPGQFDEQYF TGTGCCAGCAGCAGAAGTCCGGGACAGTTCGACGAGCAGTACTTC
NA TRBJ1-1 TRBV11-2 NA CASSPIPGFGAEAFF TGTGCCAGCAGCCCCATCCCAGGGTTTGGGGCTGAAGCTTTCTTT
NA TRBJ2-2 TRBV5-6 once CASNRRNTGELLF TGTGCCAGCAACAGACGGAACACCGGGGAGCTGCTTTTT
TRBD2 TRBJ2-3 TRBV9 NA CASSEPAGTSSTDTQYF TGTGCCAGCAGCGAACCGGCCGGGACTAGCAGCACAGATACGCAGTATTTT
TRBD1 TRBJ1-2 TRBV6-1 NA CASSEVGTGYGYTF TGTGCCAGCAGTGAAGTAGGGACAGGCTATGGCTACACCTTC
TRBD1 TRBJ2-7 TRBV9 NA CASSPRTGNNEQYF TGTGCCAGCAGCCCCCGGACAGGGAACAACGAGCAGTACTTC
NA TRBJ2-1 TRBV9 NA CASSVVTDNEQFF TGTGCCAGCAGCGTAGTTACGGACAATGAGCAGTTCTTC
NA TRBJ1-5 TRBV28 NA CASSLYAENQPQHF TGTGCCAGCAGTTTATATGCAGAAAATCAGCCCCAGCATTTT
TRBD2 TRBJ2-5 TRBV5-1 few CASSLGAGLAGDRWETQYF TGCGCCAGCAGCTTGGGGGCGGGGCTAGCGGGAGACAGGTGGGAGACCCAGTACTTC